The 20 T cell receptor beta chains listed next were all sequenced from one sample in a study of cytotoxic CD8 clonotypes in ibrutinib-treated CLL (dated by TCRdb to the early 2020s). The receptor library was made with the immunoSEQ multiplex PCR assay. TCRdb stores this immuneACCESS table with in-frame sequences only. Part of the clones is absent; in the studies checked, under half of the shortfall reflects unresolved V genes, and no reason is known for the rest. The sample table holds 68,000 or so clones, of which about two thirds were seen once. The ten most abundant clones make up around 5.7% of the sample. The meaning of the sample's time point label: 12 months on ibrutinib. The sequences come from PBMCs, collected after 12 months of ibrutinib treatment. These receptors originate from a human donor with chronic lymphocytic leukemia.

The V and J genes are TRBV30 and TRBJ1-1; D is possibly TRBD1 (6 bases). Trimming shortened V by 5 bases and J by 1 base, and 14 bases separated the two germline ends. This CDR3 spans 14 amino acids. CDR1 is GTSNPN, CDR2 SVGIG, per germline (reference sequence). The CDR3, as DNA: TGTGCCTGGCCAGCCAGGGGACGGAACACTGAAGCTTTCTTT. Translated: CAWPARGRNTEAFF.

This chain joins TRBV5-4 and TRBJ1-1; TRBD1 matches at 8 bases. The CDR3 contains 15 residues. The V segment lost 4 bases and the J segment 5 bases; nucleotides outside the gene matches: 10. Germline lookup yields CDR1 SGHNT and CDR2 YYREEE (reference sequence). The CDR3 DNA sequence: TGTGCCAGCAGCGGGGGCGGACAGGGTATGACTGAAGCTTTCTTT. It yields the protein CASSGGGQGMTEAFF.

The chain combines TRBV4-3 with TRBJ2-3; 7 nucleotides line up with TRBD1. V shed 4 bases, J shed 1 base, and the junction held 2 bases outside the gene matches. Germline assignment: CDR1 LGHNA and CDR2 YSLEER. The CDR3 is 14 amino acids. This CDR3 is CASSLGTGTDTQYF. Here the CDR3 DNA reads TGCGCCAGCAGCCTAGGGACAGGCACAGATACGCAGTATTTT.

J is TRBJ1-1 and V is TRBV18, with D possibly TRBD1 on 5 matching bases. The germline V and J ends were trimmed by 0 bases and 4 bases, with 15 bases remaining between them. CDR3 length: 16 amino acids. Per the germline V gene, CDR1 is KGHSH and CDR2 is LQKENI. The CDR3 region has the DNA TGTGCCAGCTCACCACCTGTCCAGGGCTGGGGCACTGAAGCTTTCTTT. Translation gives CASSPPVQGWGTEAFF.

This clone was seen a handful of times. The chain couples TRBV28 to TRBJ2-7, with D perhaps TRBD2 (7 bases). Germline values: CDR1 MDHEN, CDR2 SYDVKM. CDR3 size: 14 residues. Trimming removed 6 bases from V and 2 bases from J, with 14 bases in between. CDR3 region: CASSLGGPPYEQYF. CDR3 in DNA: TGTGCCAGCAGCCTGGGGGGGCCTCCCTACGAGCAGTACTTC.

The chain has TRBV7-9 and TRBJ1-2; D is unclear. Trimming left V 0 bases short and J 8 bases short, with 7 bases between. Per germline, CDR1 SEHNR and CDR2 FQNEAQ (reference sequence). This CDR3 has 12 residues. The CDR3 loop is CASSLAQFGYTF. Written as DNA, the CDR3 is TGTGCCAGCAGCTTAGCCCAGTTCGGCTACACCTTC.

This rearrangement joins TRBV9 to TRBJ2-3; TRBD2 matches 9 bases. The CDR3 length is 16 residues. V gave up 0 bases and J gave up 8 bases; unmatched junction bases: 10. From germline, CDR1 is SGDLS and CDR2 YYNGEE. CDR3 bases: TGTGCCAGCAGCGTAGACAACGGACTAGCGTTGGGTACGCAGTATTTT. Residues: CASSVDNGLALGTQYF.

This clone was counted a few times. The chain is built from TRBV9 and TRBJ1-3, with D hard to call. Trimming removed 3 bases from V and 5 bases from J, with 12 bases in between. Germline CDR1 SGDLS, CDR2 YYNGEE. CDR3 length: 14 residues. DNA of the CDR3: TGTGCCAGCAGCGCCGAAGGACCCAGAAACACCATATATTTT. This translates into CASSAEGPRNTIYF.

This rearrangement joins TRBV5-1 to TRBJ1-2; 9 bases agree with TRBD1. Germline loops: CDR1 SGHRS, CDR2 YFSETQ. J gave up 4 bases and V 4 bases, and 8 bases lay outside the gene matches. The CDR3 is 15 amino acids. The CDR3 DNA is TGCGCCAGCAGCACCGGACAGGGGACGGCCTATGGCTACACCTTC. Protein sequence: CASSTGQGTAYGYTF.

V usage is TRBV7-2 and J usage is TRBJ1-1; 10 bases match TRBD1. In germline, CDR1 is SGHTA, CDR2 FQGNSA. CDR3 length: 14 residues. V lost 2 bases to trimming and J lost 4 bases; unmatched junction nucleotides: 1. CDR3 sequence: CASSLWTGGTEAFF. CDR3 nucleotides: TGTGCCAGCAGCTTATGGACAGGGGGCACTGAAGCTTTCTTT.

J is TRBJ1-3 and V is TRBV6-1; no reliable D call. This CDR3 has 14 residues. Germline CDR1 is MNHNS and CDR2 is SASEGT. With 6 bases removed from V and 3 bases from J, the gap between germline ends came to 12 bases. The CDR3 here is CASSDRALGNTIYF. In nucleotides, the CDR3 is TGTGCCAGCAGCGACCGGGCCCTTGGAAACACCATATATTTT.

The V and J genes are TRBV5-1 and TRBJ2-3; D gene ambiguous. Trimming stripped 2 bases from V and 0 bases from J, with 4 bases between. Germline CDR1 reads SGHRS; CDR2 reads YFSETQ. This CDR3 has 13 residues. In DNA form, the CDR3 reads TGCGCCAGCAGCTTCTTTAGCACAGATACGCAGTATTTT. Its translation: CASSFFSTDTQYF.

The chain carries TRBV6-5 and TRBJ2-3; D possibly corresponds to TRBD2 (6 bases). The CDR3 sequence is 15 residues long. The V and J ends lost 4 bases and 2 bases respectively, with 13 bases between them. Germline V lookup: CDR1 MNHEY, CDR2 SVGAGI. The CDR3: CASSSPSAHTDTQYF. The CDR3 DNA follows: TGTGCCAGCAGTTCCCCTAGCGCCCACACAGATACGCAGTATTTT.

This clone came up once. CDR3 in amino acids: CASSRGGAGANVLTF. The DNA for the CDR3 is TGTGCCAGCAGCCGAGGGGGCGCTGGGGCCAACGTCCTGACTTTC. The chain has TRBV27 and TRBJ2-6; 7 bases agree with TRBD1. The V segment lost 6 bases and the J segment 2 bases; nucleotides outside the gene matches: 4. Looked up from germline, CDR1 is MNHEY and CDR2 is SMNVEV (reference sequence). This CDR3 contains 15 residues.

This clone was counted a single time. The chain has TRBV28 and TRBJ1-5, with D possibly being TRBD1 (5 bases). Germline V CDR1 and CDR2: MDHEN, SYDVKM. The CDR3 loop spans 16 amino acids. V was clipped by 4 bases and J by 1 base, with 14 bases between them. CDR3 protein: CASSYSRGLSNQPQHF. The CDR3 DNA reads as TGTGCCAGCAGTTACTCACGGGGCCTCAGCAATCAGCCCCAGCATTTT. Using reference TRBV28 and TRBJ1-5 for the parts outside the CDR3, the full variable domain is DVKVTQSSRYLVKRTGEKVFLECVQDMDHENMFWYRQDPGLGLRLIYFSYDVKMKEKGDIPEGYSVSREKKERFSLILESASTNQTSMYLCASSYSRGLSNQPQHFGDGTRLSIL.

The chain uses TRBV7-2 and TRBJ1-3; the D is unclear. V lost 4 bases, J lost 4 bases, and 14 bases lay in between. CDR3 length: 15 amino acids. Germline V CDR1 and CDR2: SGHTA, FQGNSA. The DNA for the CDR3 is TGTGCCAGCAGCTCCGAGCTCGCGGCGGGAAACACCATATATTTT. Translating it yields CASSSELAAGNTIYF.

This clone was counted many times. This chain uses TRBV7-2 with TRBJ1-5; 8 positions match TRBD1. CDR3 length equals 15 residues. The V and J ends lost 5 bases and 6 bases, in that order; junction bases with no gene match: 9. Germline lookup yields CDR1 SGHTA and CDR2 FQGNSA. CDR3 loop: CASSLSRGLFQPQHF. In DNA form, the CDR3 reads TGTGCCAGCAGCCTAAGCAGGGGGCTGTTTCAGCCCCAGCATTTT.

V gene TRBV19 combines with J gene TRBJ2-5; D not resolved. V shed 9 bases and J shed 5 bases, with 13 bases lying between them. The germline gives CDR1 LNHDA, CDR2 SQIVND (reference sequence). CDR3 length equals 12 residues. This CDR3 is CASRQSGETQYF. CDR3 sequence (DNA): TGTGCCAGCAGGCAATCTGGGGAGACCCAGTACTTC.

V and J are TRBV1 and TRBJ2-1. TRBV1 is assigned pseudogene status. The CDR3 extends over 17 amino acids. The DNA for the CDR3 is TGCACCAGCAGCCAAGCCCACACTAGTTCGGGGCACAATGAGCAGTTCTTC. This codes for CTSSQAHTSSGHNEQFF.

The gene calls are TRBV19 and TRBJ2-7; 7 bases are a match to TRBD1. The CDR3 extends over 15 amino acids. Germline CDR1 reads LNHDA; CDR2 reads SQIVND (reference sequence). V was pared by 1 base and J by 3 bases, with 6 bases of the junction left unmatched. The CDR3 coding sequence is TGTGCCAGTAGTATAGCCCTGACAGGGCTCTACGAGCAGTACTTC. Translated: CASSIALTGLYEQYF.